This T cell receptor (beta chain) was identified in a study of blood T cells in healthy people across ages. Study observations and caveats: Observed TCR beta diversity showed a strong correlation with the percentage of naive T cells as measured by flow cytometry.

Germline CDR1 reads SGHTA; CDR2 reads FQGNSA. V shed 4 bases and J shed 9 bases, with 16 bases lying between them. The CDR3 length is 15 residues. Caucasian individuals from Russia who were healthy and aged about 6 to 100 acted as donors. Primed by a sample-barcoded 5' primer and a J-beta primer mix, a second PCR proceeded for about 6 to 12 cycles. One entry per CDR3 protein results from TCRdb running MiXCR on the 5' RACE reads. The data contain around 650,000 distinct CDR3 sequences, about 30% of them singletons. This clonotype was recorded a few times. Its cognate antigen is unknown. This clonotype was obtained from a woman older than 75 in good health. Sequencing input: blood. V usage is TRBV7-2 and J usage is TRBJ1-6; maybe TRBD1 (5 bases). This CDR3 reads CASSSYEGSGSPLHF. The CDR3 nucleotides are TGTGCCAGCAGCTCTTACGAGGGGTCAGGTTCACCCCTCCACTTT.